This record concerns one T cell receptor beta chain sequence. Antigen unknown. Libraries were prepared by immunoSEQ multiplex PCR; TCRdb keeps only in-frame clonotypes and omits some of them. The sample has roughly 30,000 clones, about three quarters seen once; the top ten hold about 1.2%. The data were obtained in a study of T cells in narcolepsy. Study findings and constraints: Some memory CD4+ repertoires had no autoreactive clone sequences.

The CDR3 has 17 residues. V lost 1 base to trimming and J lost 8 bases; unmatched junction nucleotides: 11. CDR1 and CDR2 from the germline V gene are SEHNR and FQNEAQ (reference sequence). V gene TRBV7-9 combines with J gene TRBJ2-1; the match to TRBD2 covers 10 bases. Sequencing was carried out using CD45RA- memory CD4+ T cells from PBMCs. This receptor was taken from a human donor with narcolepsy. The DNA for the CDR3 is TGTGCCAGCAGCTTAGGAGCGGGAGGGCCTGCGGGAGATGAGCAGTTCTTC. This sequence encodes CASSLGAGGPAGDEQFF.